This TCR beta chain derives from a study of blood T cell repertoires in COVID-19. Overall study context: Samples of COVID-19 (acute and convalescent) were obtained from the United States, Italy and Spain. PBMCs, B-cell-depleted T cells, or T cells provided the cDNA or gDNA that made up the material.

The CDR3 loop spans 14 amino acids. Germline lookup yields CDR1 MGHRA and CDR2 YSYEKL. After removal of 1 base from V and 7 bases from J, the junction contained 4 bases not matched to a gene. Authors' processing steps: Estimates of nucleated cell counts were drawn from the amplification of reference gene primers. Method: immunoSEQ multiplex PCR; TCRdb's copy keeps in-frame clones and lacks some. V, J and clone size are taken as reported in that table, and D and trimming were inferred from the DNA itself. Of approximately 500,000 clones listed, around 85% were seen once; the top ten hold 3% to 3.5%. The J gene is TRBJ2-4, the V gene TRBV4-1, with 7 bases lining up with TRBD1. Sequenced material: peripheral blood. The sequence was obtained from a human donor in a cohort sampled during active COVID-19. The CDR3 is CASSQGTRGNIQYF. The CDR3 DNA reads TGCGCCAGCAGCCAAGGAACCAGGGGGAACATTCAGTACTTC.